This T cell receptor (beta chain) was sequenced in a study of cytomegalovirus exposure and HLA in healthy donors. Study-wide results and limits: The later analysis indicated that the majority of CMV-associated TCR beta chains appeared HLA-restricted.

A word on this clone: Its cognate antigen is unknown.

This PCR relied on a set of 60 Vbeta primers and 13 Jbeta primers. Assay used: immunoSEQ multiplex PCR; TCRdb lists only in-frame clones, some missing. The sample consists of 200,000 to 250,000 clones, approximately 81% of them appearing once. Germline lookup yields CDR1 GTSNPN and CDR2 SVGIG (reference sequence). Trimming took 2 bases from V and 13 from J; bases not matched to a gene: 12. This CDR3 spans 13 amino acids. This sequence joins TRBV30 and TRBJ2-5; 8 bases line up with TRBD2. This clonotype originated in a human donor in good health. Input material: PBMCs. The CDR3 sequence is CAWSPTSGLALYF. The DNA for the CDR3 is TGTGCCTGGAGTCCTACCAGCGGACTAGCCCTGTACTTC. The full variable domain, with the rest looked up from reference TRBV30 and TRBJ2-5, is SQTIHQWPATLVQPVGSPLSLECTVEGTSNPNLYWYRQAAGRGLQLLFYSVGIGQISSEVPQNLSASRPQDRQFILSSKKLLLSDSGFYLCAWSPTSGLALYFGPGTRLLVL.